The clone carrying this TCR beta chain has a count of ten or more. The data stem from a study of T cells in Graves' hyperthyroidism and ophthalmopathy. Researchers amplified the TCR beta CDR3 regions from RNA transcripts. An initial round of RT-PCR targeting the TCR CDR3 relied on the HTBI primer set. TCRdb reanalysed the multiplex PCR reads using MiXCR and keeps one entry per CDR3 protein. The sample lists hundreds of thousands of distinct CDR3 sequences, about 18% occurring once. Every diagnosis used clinical symptoms, serum thyroxine and TRAb, thyroid ultrasound and orbital computed tomography. This CDR3 contains 15 residues. Trimming took off 3 bases at V and 5 bases at J, with 16 bases between the two ends. In germline, CDR1 is MDHEN, CDR2 SYDVKM.

The receptor was isolated from a woman in her late teens or twenties with Graves' hyperthyroidism. V and J are TRBV28 and TRBJ2-5; the D gene is possibly TRBD2 (5 bases). The sequencing sample was made of blood. CDR3 DNA: TGTGCCAGCAGTTTCTCGGGCCTCCGGGATGAGACCCAGTACTTC. Its translation is CASSFSGLRDETQYF.